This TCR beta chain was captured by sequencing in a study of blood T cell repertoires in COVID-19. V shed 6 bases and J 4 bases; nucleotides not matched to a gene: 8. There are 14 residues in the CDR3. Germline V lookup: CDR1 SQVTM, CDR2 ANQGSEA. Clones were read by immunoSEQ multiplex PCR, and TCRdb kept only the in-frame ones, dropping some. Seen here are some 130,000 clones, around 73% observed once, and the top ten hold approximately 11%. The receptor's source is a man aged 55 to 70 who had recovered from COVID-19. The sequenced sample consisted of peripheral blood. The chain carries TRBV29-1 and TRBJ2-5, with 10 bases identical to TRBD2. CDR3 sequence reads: CSVAQSSGGETQYF. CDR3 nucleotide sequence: TGCAGCGTCGCCCAATCTAGCGGGGGAGAGACCCAGTACTTC. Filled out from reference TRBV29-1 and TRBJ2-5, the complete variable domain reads SAVISQKPSRDICQRGTSLTIQCQVDSQVTMMFWYRQQPGQSLTLIATANQGSEATYESGFVIDKFPISRPNLTFSTLTVSNMSPEDSSIYLCSVAQSSGGETQYFGPGTRLLVL.